These 21 T cell receptor beta chains were sequenced from one sample in a study of tumour-infiltrating T cells in Burkitt lymphoma. Generated by immunoSEQ multiplex PCR, the TCRdb table keeps only in-frame clones and is missing some. The sample lists 45,000 to 60,000 clones; 30% to 40% were seen once. The sequenced sample was tumor tissue. The receptor source for this set is a human donor with Burkitt lymphoma.

The rearrangement links TRBV9 to TRBJ1-2; 8 bases line up with TRBD1. The CDR3 spans 13 residues. Trimming cost V 7 bases and J 8 bases; bases outside gene matches: 10. Germline V lookup: CDR1 SGDLS, CDR2 YYNGEE. CDR3 protein: CASHSGQGYGYTF. CDR3 DNA: TGTGCCAGCCACTCCGGACAGGGATACGGCTACACCTTC.

The genes are TRBV11-1 and TRBJ2-1; D is ambiguous. The V gene lost 2 bases and the J gene lost 4 bases, with 6 bases spanning the gap. This CDR3 contains 13 residues. Germline V gene lookup returns CDR1 SGHAT and CDR2 FQDESV (reference sequence). CDR3 loop: CASSLSGYNEQFF. CDR3 DNA sequence: TGTGCCAGCAGCTTATCAGGATACAATGAGCAGTTCTTC.

There are a few counts of this clone. The V and J genes are TRBV2 and TRBJ2-5; the D is unclear. Trimming pared 2 bases from V and 2 bases from J, leaving 6 bases between. Germline CDR1 is SNHLY and CDR2 is FYNNEI. This CDR3 has 13 amino acids. CDR3 in amino acids: CASSELAQETQYF. As DNA, the CDR3 is TGTGCCAGCAGTGAATTGGCGCAAGAGACCCAGTACTTC.

V and J are TRBV5-1 and TRBJ2-3; 7 nucleotides agree with TRBD2. The length of the CDR3 is 15 residues. Trimming took 1 base from V and 3 from J; bases not matched to a gene: 5. In germline, CDR1 is SGHRS, CDR2 YFSETQ. In nucleotides, the CDR3 is TGCGCCAGCAGCTTGTGGCTAGCGGAGACAGATACGCAGTATTTT. Its translation is CASSLWLAETDTQYF.

This clone has just a few counts. As DNA, the CDR3 is TGTGCCAGCAGCTTTTGGGCTATAGCCAAAAACATTCAGTACTTC. Protein product: CASSFWAIAKNIQYF. The chain carries TRBV7-9 and TRBJ2-4, with no clear D. Germline loops: CDR1 SEHNR, CDR2 FQNEAQ (reference sequence). V lost 3 bases and J lost 0, with 9 bases in between. CDR3 size: 15 residues.

The V call is TRBV2, the J call TRBJ2-6, with D maybe TRBD2 (5 bases). The V gene lost 6 bases and the J gene lost 0 bases, with 15 bases spanning the gap. The CDR3 has 17 residues. CDR1 and CDR2 (germline): SNHLY, FYNNEI. Written as DNA, the CDR3 is TGTGCCAGCAGCGCTAGCAGCTTGACCTCTGGGGCCAACGTCCTGACTTTC. It translates to CASSASSLTSGANVLTF.

This clone appeared a few times. The rearrangement links TRBV27 to TRBJ2-7; no clear D gene. This CDR3 has 13 amino acids. CDR1 and CDR2 (germline): MNHEY, SMNVEV (reference sequence). The germline V and J ends were trimmed by 5 bases and 0 bases, with 8 bases remaining between them. The CDR3 loop is CASSARDSYEQYF. In DNA form, the CDR3 reads TGTGCCAGCAGTGCCAGAGACTCCTACGAGCAGTACTTC.

This chain connects TRBV5-5 to TRBJ1-2; tentatively, D is TRBD1 (6 bases). Germline V gene sequence: CDR1 SGHKS, CDR2 YYEKEE (reference sequence). V was shortened by 0 bases and J by 4 bases, with 7 bases between the two germline ends. The CDR3 loop spans 13 amino acids. Written as DNA, the CDR3 is TGTGCCAGCAGCTTGGCCAGGGGCTATGGCTACACCTTC. Its protein is CASSLARGYGYTF.

J is TRBJ1-1 and V is TRBV19; a weak D match, TRBD1 (6 bases). CDR3 size: 14 residues. Trimming took 8 bases from V and 1 from J, leaving 14 bases between them. From germline, CDR1 is LNHDA and CDR2 SQIVND (reference sequence). The CDR3 region is CASYPRGGNTEAFF. The CDR3 coding sequence is TGTGCCAGTTACCCCAGGGGAGGGAACACTGAAGCTTTCTTT.

This clone was seen only a few times. The genes are TRBV4-1 and TRBJ1-5; a possible D gene is TRBD1 (6 bases). The ends were cut back, 3 bases at V and 9 bases at J, with 18 bases in the middle. The germline CDR1 and CDR2 sequences are MGHRA and YSYEKL. This CDR3 has 15 amino acids. The CDR3 loop is CASSHRIDRPRPQHF. The CDR3 DNA reads TGCGCCAGCAGCCACCGGATTGACAGGCCCCGGCCCCAGCATTTT.

This rearrangement joins TRBV30 to TRBJ2-3, with D unclear. In germline, CDR1 is GTSNPN, CDR2 SVGIG (reference sequence). The CDR3 consists of 12 residues. Trimming cost V 2 bases and J 6 bases, with 9 bases left between them. The DNA for the CDR3 is TGTGCCTGGAGTATCGGTAGGGATACGCAGTATTTT. This codes for CAWSIGRDTQYF.

The chain combines TRBV29-1 with TRBJ1-1; 7 bases are a match to TRBD1. The CDR3 runs to 14 residues. The V gene's germline CDR1 is SQVTM and CDR2 ANQGSEA. V shed 4 bases and J 2 bases; nucleotides not matched to a gene: 7. DNA of the CDR3: TGCAGCGTTGTGGGACAGATAAGTAACACTGAAGCTTTCTTT. Amino acid sequence: CSVVGQISNTEAFF.

This clone came up a few times. The chain couples TRBV27 to TRBJ1-6; D remains ambiguous. The germline gives CDR1 MNHEY, CDR2 SMNVEV (reference sequence). There are 18 residues in the CDR3. V was shortened by 3 bases and J by 8 bases, with 23 bases between the two germline ends. The CDR3 sequence is CASSFLPTGRRADSPLHF. In DNA form, the CDR3 reads TGTGCCAGCAGTTTTCTTCCGACGGGAAGAAGGGCCGATTCACCCCTCCACTTT.

This rearrangement joins TRBV5-4 to TRBJ2-7; 9 bases align to TRBD1. After removal of 4 bases from V and 3 bases from J, the junction contained 8 bases not matched to a gene. Germline V CDR1 and CDR2: SGHNT, YYREEE (reference sequence). The CDR3 is made up of 15 amino acids. Here the CDR3 reads CASSRTGVNIYEQYF. CDR3 in DNA: TGTGCCAGCAGCCGGACAGGGGTTAACATCTACGAGCAGTACTTC.

V is TRBV7-2 and J is TRBJ2-1; 8 positions agree with TRBD1. The CDR3 loop spans 14 amino acids. Unmatched junction bases numbered 6, after V lost 5 bases and J lost 6 bases. Germline V gene sequence: CDR1 SGHTA, CDR2 FQGNSA. DNA of the CDR3: TGTGCCAGCAGCCACCCGACAGGGGTCAATGAGCAGTTCTTC. Its translation: CASSHPTGVNEQFF.

The chain combines TRBV10-3 with TRBJ1-3, with 11 bases identical to TRBD1. CDR1 ENHRY and CDR2 SYGVKD come from the germline V gene. CDR3 length: 15 residues. V lost 6 bases to trimming and J lost 3 bases; unmatched junction nucleotides: 4. The DNA for the CDR3 is TGTGCCATCAGGGACAGGGGGCTAGGTGGAAACACCATATATTTT. Protein sequence: CAIRDRGLGGNTIYF.

This chain uses TRBV7-8 with TRBJ2-3, with D possibly being TRBD2 (5 bases). CDR1 and CDR2 from the germline V gene are SGHVS and FQNEAQ. This CDR3 is 14 amino acids long. The germline V and J ends were trimmed by 5 bases and 0 bases, with 9 bases remaining between them. The CDR3 DNA reads TGTGCCAGCAGCCCCTGGACTAGCACAGATACGCAGTATTTT. Translating gives CASSPWTSTDTQYF.

A few counts support this clone. The chain couples TRBV5-1 to TRBJ1-2, with unresolved D. From germline, CDR1 is SGHRS and CDR2 YFSETQ. This CDR3 region has 13 residues. Trimming removed 6 bases from V and 10 bases from J, with 19 bases in between. As DNA, the CDR3 is TGCGCCAGCACATCTGGACTCTCCGGCCTCTACACCTTC. Translated, it gives CASTSGLSGLYTF.

The chain joins TRBV5-8 to TRBJ2-7; D is perhaps TRBD1 (6 bases). This CDR3 spans 16 amino acids. Germline values: CDR1 SGHTS, CDR2 YDEGEE. The V gene lost 4 bases and the J gene lost 0 bases, with 17 bases spanning the gap. The chain's CDR3 is CASSLPDRINSYEQYF. In DNA form, the CDR3 reads TGTGCCAGCAGCCTCCCTGACAGGATCAACTCCTACGAGCAGTACTTC.

This clone was found a few times. This chain links TRBV7-8 with TRBJ1-6, with 8 bases aligning to TRBD1. V gave up 5 bases and J gave up 6 bases; unmatched junction bases: 9. This CDR3 is 16 amino acids long. CDR1 and CDR2 (germline): SGHVS, FQNEAQ. The CDR3 protein is CASSRGDRLINSPLHF. The CDR3 nucleotides read TGTGCCAGCAGCCGAGGGGACAGGCTCATTAATTCACCCCTCCACTTT.

This clone occurred a few times. The chain has TRBV15 and TRBJ2-5; the D is unclear. Germline CDR1 LNHNV, CDR2 YYDKDF (reference sequence). CDR3 length: 15 residues. V lost 1 base and J lost 2, with 11 bases in between. DNA of the CDR3: TGTGCCACCAGCAGAGTAACAGTAGGGCAAGAGACCCAGTACTTC. This sequence encodes CATSRVTVGQETQYF.